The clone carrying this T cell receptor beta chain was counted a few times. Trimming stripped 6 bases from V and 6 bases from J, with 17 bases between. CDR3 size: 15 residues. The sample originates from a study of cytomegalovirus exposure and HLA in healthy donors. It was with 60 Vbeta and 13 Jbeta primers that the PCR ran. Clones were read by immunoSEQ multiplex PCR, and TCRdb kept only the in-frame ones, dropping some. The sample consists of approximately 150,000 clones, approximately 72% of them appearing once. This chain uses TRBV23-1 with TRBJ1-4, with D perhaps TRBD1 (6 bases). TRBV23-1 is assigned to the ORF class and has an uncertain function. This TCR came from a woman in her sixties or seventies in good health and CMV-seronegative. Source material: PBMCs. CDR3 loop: CASSPGGGADEKLFF. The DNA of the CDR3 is TGCGCCAGCAGCCCAGGTGGGGGGGCCGATGAAAAACTGTTTTTT.